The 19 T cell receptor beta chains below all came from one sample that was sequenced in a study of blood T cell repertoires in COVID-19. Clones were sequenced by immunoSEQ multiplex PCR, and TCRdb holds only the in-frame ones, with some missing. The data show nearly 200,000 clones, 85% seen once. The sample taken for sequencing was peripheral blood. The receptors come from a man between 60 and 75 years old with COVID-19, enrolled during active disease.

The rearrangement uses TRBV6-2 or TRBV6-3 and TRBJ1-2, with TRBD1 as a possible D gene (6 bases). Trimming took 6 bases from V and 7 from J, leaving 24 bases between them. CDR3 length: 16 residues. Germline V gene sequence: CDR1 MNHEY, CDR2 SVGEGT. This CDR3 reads CASSPGGGGAAGGYTF. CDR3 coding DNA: TGTGCCAGCAGCCCCGGCGGGGGGGGCGCAGCTGGTGGCTACACCTTC.

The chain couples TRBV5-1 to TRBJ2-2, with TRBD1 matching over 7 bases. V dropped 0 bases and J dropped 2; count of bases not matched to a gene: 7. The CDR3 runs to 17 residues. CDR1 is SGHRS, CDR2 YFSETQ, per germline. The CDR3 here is CASSLASGTANTGELFF. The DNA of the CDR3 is TGCGCCAGCAGCTTGGCCTCAGGGACAGCCAACACCGGGGAGCTGTTTTTT.

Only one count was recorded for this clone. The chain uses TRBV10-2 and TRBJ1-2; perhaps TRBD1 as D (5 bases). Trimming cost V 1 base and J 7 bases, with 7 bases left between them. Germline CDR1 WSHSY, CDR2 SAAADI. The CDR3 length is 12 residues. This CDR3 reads CASSEYQGGYTF. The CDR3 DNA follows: TGCGCCAGCAGTGAGTACCAGGGTGGCTACACCTTC.

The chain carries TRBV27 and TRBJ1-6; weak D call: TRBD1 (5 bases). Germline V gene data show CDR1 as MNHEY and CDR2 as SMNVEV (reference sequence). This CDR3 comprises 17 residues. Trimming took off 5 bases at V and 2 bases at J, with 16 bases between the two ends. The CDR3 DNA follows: TGTGCCAGCAGTCCTAGCGTTAGGGGCACCTATAATTCACCCCTCCACTTT. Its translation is CASSPSVRGTYNSPLHF.

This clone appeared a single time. The CDR3: CASSPGLAGVGPEQYF. In nucleotides, the CDR3 is TGTGCCAGCAGCCCGGGACTAGCGGGAGTCGGCCCGGAGCAGTACTTC. This sequence joins TRBV3-1 (or the pseudogene TRBV3-2) and TRBJ2-7; 14 positions match TRBD2. Germline CDR1 reads LGHDT; CDR2 reads YNNKEL (reference sequence). The V segment lost 4 bases and the J segment 7 bases; nucleotides outside the gene matches: 9. This CDR3 contains 16 residues.

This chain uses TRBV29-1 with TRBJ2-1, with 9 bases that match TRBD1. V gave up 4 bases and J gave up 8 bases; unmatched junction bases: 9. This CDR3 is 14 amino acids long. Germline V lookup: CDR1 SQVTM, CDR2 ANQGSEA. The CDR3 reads CSVASGTGSDEQFF. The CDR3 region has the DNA TGCAGCGTTGCTTCCGGGACAGGGTCGGATGAGCAGTTCTTC.

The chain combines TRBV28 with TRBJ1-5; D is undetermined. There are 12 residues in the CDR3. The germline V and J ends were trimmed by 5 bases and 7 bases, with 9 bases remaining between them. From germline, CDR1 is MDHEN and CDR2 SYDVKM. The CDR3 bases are TGTGCCAGCAGTCAACCACAGCAGCCCCAGCATTTT. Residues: CASSQPQQPQHF.

CDR3 amino acids: CASSLLQGAKRTEAFF. CDR3 sequence (DNA): TGTGCCAGCAGTTTACTACAGGGGGCAAAGAGGACTGAAGCTTTCTTT. This chain uses TRBV27 with TRBJ1-1; 9 bases are a match to TRBD1. Trimming at V came to 2 bases and at J to 5 bases, leaving 9 bases not matched to a gene. The CDR3 has 16 residues. Germline V gene data show CDR1 as MNHEY and CDR2 as SMNVEV (reference sequence).

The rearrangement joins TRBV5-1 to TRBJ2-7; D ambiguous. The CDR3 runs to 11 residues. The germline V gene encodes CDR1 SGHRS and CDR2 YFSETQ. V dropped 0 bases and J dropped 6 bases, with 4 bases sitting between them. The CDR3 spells CASSLAGEQYF. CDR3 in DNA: TGCGCCAGCAGCTTGGCCGGCGAGCAGTACTTC.

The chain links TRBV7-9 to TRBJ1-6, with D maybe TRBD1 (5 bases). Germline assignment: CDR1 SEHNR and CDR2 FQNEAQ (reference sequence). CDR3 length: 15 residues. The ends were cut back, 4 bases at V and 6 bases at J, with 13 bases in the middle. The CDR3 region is CASSSEGRGNSPLHF. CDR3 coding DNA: TGTGCCAGCAGCTCGGAGGGGAGAGGTAATTCACCCCTCCACTTT.

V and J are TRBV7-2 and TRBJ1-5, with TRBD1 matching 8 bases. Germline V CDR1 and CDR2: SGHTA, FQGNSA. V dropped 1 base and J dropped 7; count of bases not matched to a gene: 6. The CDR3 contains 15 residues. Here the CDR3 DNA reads TGTGCCAGCAGCTTAGGTGGACAGGGATACCAGCCCCAGCATTTT. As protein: CASSLGGQGYQPQHF.

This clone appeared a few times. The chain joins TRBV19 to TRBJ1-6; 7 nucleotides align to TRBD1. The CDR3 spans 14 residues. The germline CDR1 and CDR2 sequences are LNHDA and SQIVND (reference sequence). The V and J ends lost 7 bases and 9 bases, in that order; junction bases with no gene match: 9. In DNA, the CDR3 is TGTGCCAGTAAGTGGCAGGGGGTGCGTTCACCCCTCCACTTT. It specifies CASKWQGVRSPLHF.

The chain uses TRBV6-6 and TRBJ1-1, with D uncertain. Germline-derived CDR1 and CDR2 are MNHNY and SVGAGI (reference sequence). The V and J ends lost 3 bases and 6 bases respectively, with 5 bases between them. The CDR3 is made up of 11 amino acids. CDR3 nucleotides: TGTGCCAGCAGTTATGAGTCTGAAGCTTTCTTT. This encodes CASSYESEAFF.

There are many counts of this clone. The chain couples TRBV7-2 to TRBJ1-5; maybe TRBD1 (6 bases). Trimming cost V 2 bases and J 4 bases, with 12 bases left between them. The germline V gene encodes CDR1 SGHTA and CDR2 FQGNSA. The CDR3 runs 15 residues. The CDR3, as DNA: TGTGCCAGCAGCTTATGGGGACAACGAAATCAGCCCCAGCATTTT. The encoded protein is CASSLWGQRNQPQHF.

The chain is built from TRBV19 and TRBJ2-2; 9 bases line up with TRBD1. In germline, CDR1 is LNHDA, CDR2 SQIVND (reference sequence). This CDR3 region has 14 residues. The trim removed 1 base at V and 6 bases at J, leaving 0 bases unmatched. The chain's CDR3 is CASSIGQGAGELFF. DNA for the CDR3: TGTGCCAGTAGTATAGGACAGGGGGCCGGGGAGCTGTTTTTT.

The CDR3: CASSFNPGTGRTGELFF. CDR3 DNA sequence: TGTGCCAGCAGCTTTAACCCAGGGACAGGGAGGACCGGGGAGCTGTTTTTT. This sequence joins TRBV7-9 and TRBJ2-2, with 9 bases lining up with TRBD1. Germline CDR1 is SEHNR and CDR2 is FQNEAQ (reference sequence). This CDR3 is 17 amino acids long. V lost 3 bases and J lost 5; bases outside the gene matches: 10.

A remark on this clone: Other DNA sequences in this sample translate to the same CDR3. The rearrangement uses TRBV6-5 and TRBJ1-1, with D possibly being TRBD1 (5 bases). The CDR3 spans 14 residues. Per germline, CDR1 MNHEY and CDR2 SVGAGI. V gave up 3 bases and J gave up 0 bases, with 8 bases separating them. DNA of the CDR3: TGTGCCAGCAGTTATGGGGCCTTGAACACTGAAGCTTTCTTT. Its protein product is CASSYGALNTEAFF.

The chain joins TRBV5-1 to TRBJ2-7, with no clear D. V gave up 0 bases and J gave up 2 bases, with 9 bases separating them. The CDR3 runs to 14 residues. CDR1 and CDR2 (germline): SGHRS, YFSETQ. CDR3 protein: CASSLDSPTYEQYF. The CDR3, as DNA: TGCGCCAGCAGCTTGGACAGTCCTACCTACGAGCAGTACTTC.

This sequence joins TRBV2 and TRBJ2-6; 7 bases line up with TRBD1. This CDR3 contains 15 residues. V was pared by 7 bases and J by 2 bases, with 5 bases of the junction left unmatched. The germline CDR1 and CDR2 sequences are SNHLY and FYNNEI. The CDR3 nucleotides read TGTGCCAGCACCAAGGGGGCTCCTGGGGCCAACGTCCTGACTTTC. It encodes CASTKGAPGANVLTF.